The 23 T cell receptor beta chains below all came from one sample that was sequenced in a study of prognosis after radiotherapy for stage I lung cancer (dated by TCRdb to the early 2020s). The run used an Illumina HiSeq 3000. The TCR beta CDR3 region was amplified from genomic DNA by two rounds of multiplex PCR. The first PCR round used primers specific to each TRBV and TRBJ gene, with sequences filed in Chinese patent CN105087789A. TCRdb took the public reads, trimmed them with fastp at Q25, ran MiXCR for clone calling and kept in-frame beta chains. Rows with a matching CDR3 protein are joined into one entry that keeps the most common DNA and genes. Recorded for this sample are about 13,000 distinct CDR3 sequences; approximately 40% of them occurred a single time. The biggest ten clones account for around 40% of the sample. The source material was PBMCs, sampled before or after stereotactic body radiation therapy (not recorded which). These receptors were taken from a donor over 45 with non-small cell lung cancer.

V is TRBV4-3 and J is TRBJ1-6; 9 nucleotides line up with TRBD1. V lost 4 bases, J lost 8 bases, and 9 bases stayed unmatched. This CDR3 is built from 16 residues. Germline values: CDR1 LGHNA, CDR2 YSLEER. CDR3 in amino acids: CASSPSSGTGYSPLHF. The CDR3 DNA is TGCGCCAGCAGCCCCAGTTCCGGGACAGGGTATTCACCCCTCCACTTT.

The genes are TRBV12-3 or TRBV12-4 and TRBJ1-5, with D maybe TRBD1 (5 bases). The length of the CDR3 is 14 residues. Between the trimmed V and J ends, which lost 2 bases and 1 base, there was a span of 6 bases. The CDR3 DNA sequence: TGTGCCAGCAGTTTACAGGGAAGCAATCAGCCCCAGCATTTT. It yields the protein CASSLQGSNQPQHF.

On this clonotype itself: One junction end does not reproduce the germline sequence, and a read error may be involved. The chain recombines TRBV6-4 with TRBJ2-2; possibly TRBD2 for D (5 bases). Looked up from germline, CDR1 is MRHNA and CDR2 is SNTAGT. This CDR3 region has 14 residues. CDR3 amino acids: CASSDESNTGELFF. The DNA for the CDR3 is TGTGCCAGCAGTGACGAGAGCAACACCGGGGAGCTATTTTTT.

At least ten counts were recorded for this clonotype. This sequence joins TRBV7-9 and TRBJ2-5; TRBD2 is a possible D gene (7 bases). This CDR3 contains 13 residues. Between the trimmed V and J ends, which lost 5 bases and 3 bases, there was a span of 10 bases. Germline V gene data show CDR1 as SEHNR and CDR2 as FQNEAQ (reference sequence). The CDR3, as DNA: TGTGCCAGCAGCCGGGGGGCGGAAGAGACCCAGTACTTC. It specifies CASSRGAEETQYF.

This clonotype occurred once. V is TRBV11-2 and J is TRBJ2-3; TRBD2 matches at 7 bases. The CDR3 runs to 18 residues. V trimming: 5 bases; J trimming: 1 base; junction bases outside the gene matches: 15. Germline assignment: CDR1 SGHAT and CDR2 FQNNGV. The CDR3 DNA reads TGTGCCAGCAGCGCGACGACCCTTTTCCGGGGGGGCACAGATACGCAGTATTTT. It is translated as CASSATTLFRGGTDTQYF.

This clonotype has ten or more counts. This chain links TRBV25-1 with TRBJ1-1; D call uncertain. The CDR3 extends over 15 amino acids. Trimming took off 1 base at V and 2 bases at J, with 11 bases between the two ends. Germline V gene sequence: CDR1 MGHDK, CDR2 SYGVNS. The chain's CDR3 is CASSEFPGVNTEAFF. CDR3 DNA sequence: TGTGCCAGCAGTGAATTCCCGGGCGTTAACACTGAAGCTTTCTTT.

In its sample, this clonotype was seen once. This rearrangement joins TRBV2 to TRBJ1-5; D is unclear. Germline values: CDR1 SNHLY, CDR2 FYNNEI. V was cut by 1 base and J by 9 bases, with 16 bases left in between. This CDR3 comprises 15 residues. This CDR3 is CASSEDDQSRLPQHF. CDR3 in DNA: TGTGCCAGCAGTGAAGATGACCAATCCAGGTTGCCCCAGCATTTT.

This clonotype was seen many times. The chain recombines TRBV5-1 with TRBJ1-4, with TRBD1 as a possible D gene (5 bases). The CDR3 is made up of 13 amino acids. In germline, CDR1 is SGHRS, CDR2 YFSETQ. V was trimmed by 0 bases and J by 10 bases, leaving 10 bases between them. The DNA of the CDR3 is TGCGCCAGCAGCTTGGGGCAGGGAGGAAAACTGTTTTTT. It yields the protein CASSLGQGGKLFF.

At least ten counts were recorded for this clonotype. The rearrangement links TRBV15 to TRBJ1-5; 9 bases match TRBD1. CDR3 length: 18 amino acids. V was pared by 0 bases and J by 6 bases, with 12 bases of the junction left unmatched. CDR1 is LNHNV and CDR2 is YYDKDF in the germline V gene (reference sequence). This CDR3 is CATSREYPGQGRSQPQHF. The CDR3 region has the DNA TGTGCCACCAGCAGAGAGTATCCGGGACAGGGACGATCTCAGCCCCAGCATTTT. Filled out from reference TRBV15 and TRBJ1-5, the complete variable domain reads DAMVIQNPRYQVTQFGKPVTLSCSQTLNHNVMYWYQQKSSQAPKLLFHYYDKDFNNEADTPDNFQSRRPNTSFCFLDIRSPGLGDTAMYLCATSREYPGQGRSQPQHFGDGTRLSIL.

The chain has TRBV18 and TRBJ1-1; 7 bases agree with TRBD1. V was pared by 1 base and J by 4 bases, with 6 bases of the junction left unmatched. CDR3 length: 15 amino acids. The germline V gene has CDR1 KGHSH and CDR2 LQKENI. The CDR3 here is CASSPRTRGTTEAFF. The CDR3 region has the DNA TGTGCCAGCTCACCACGGACCAGGGGGACCACTGAAGCTTTCTTT.

This clonotype was seen ten or more times. The chain employs TRBV4-1 and TRBJ2-7; maybe TRBD2 (6 bases). The CDR3 is 16 amino acids. Germline CDR1 MGHRA, CDR2 YSYEKL. Between the trimmed V and J ends, which lost 1 base and 0 bases, there was a span of 13 bases. Here the CDR3 reads CASSQARGKLSYEQYF. For the CDR3, the DNA is TGCGCCAGCAGCCAAGCGCGGGGAAAACTCTCCTACGAGCAGTACTTC.

This clonotype appeared a single time. This chain uses TRBV27 with TRBJ1-1; D uncertain. CDR1 and CDR2 from the germline V gene are MNHEY and SMNVEV (reference sequence). The CDR3 loop spans 16 amino acids. The V end was cut by 3 bases, the J end by 1 base, with 15 bases between. The CDR3 is CASSFDLTQTNTEAFF. CDR3 DNA sequence: TGTGCCAGCAGTTTCGATTTGACACAGACGAACACTGAAGCTTTCTTT.

This clonotype was recorded once. The junction shows a germline mismatch at one end, possibly a read error. The chain links TRBV27 to TRBJ1-6; D is possibly TRBD1 (6 bases). The CDR3 sequence is 15 residues long. The germline V gene has CDR1 MNHEY and CDR2 SMNVEV (reference sequence). DNA for the CDR3: TGTGCCAGCAGTCGGCAGGGGCCCTGGAATTCAACCCTCCAATTT. It translates to CASSRQGPWNSTLQF.

The V gene is TRBV29-1, the J gene TRBJ2-7, with TRBD1 identical over 8 bases. The CDR3 runs to 17 residues. Trimming took 4 bases from V and 4 from J; bases not matched to a gene: 18. CDR1 and CDR2 (germline): SQVTM, ANQGSEA. The CDR3 DNA reads TGCAGCGTTGTGCGCGTAGTGGGACAGGTCCTTGAGTACGAGCAGTACTTC. Protein product: CSVVRVVGQVLEYEQYF.

V is TRBV5-6 and J is TRBJ2-2, with no clear D. Germline V gives CDR1 SGHDT, CDR2 YYEEEE. This CDR3 is 16 amino acids long. Deletions cut 2 bases from V and 7 bases from J, with 18 bases between. This CDR3 is CASSFGSWLVLGELFF. The CDR3 DNA follows: TGTGCCAGCAGCTTCGGATCTTGGCTAGTCCTCGGGGAGCTGTTTTTT.

This clonotype has a count of ten or more. The chain has TRBV7-2 and TRBJ2-3; D is tentatively TRBD1 or TRBD2 (5 bases each). The CDR3 sequence is 15 residues long. Between the trimmed V and J ends, which lost 5 bases and 0 bases, there was a span of 12 bases. Germline loops: CDR1 SGHTA, CDR2 FQGNSA. CDR3 loop: CASSTIWDSTDTQYF. In nucleotides, the CDR3 is TGTGCCAGCAGCACCATCTGGGACAGCACAGATACGCAGTATTTT.

This clonotype was found many times. The CDR3 loop reads CASSPMVTGAHEQYF. The CDR3 nucleotides are TGTGCCAGCTCACCAATGGTCACAGGGGCCCACGAGCAGTACTTC. The chain joins TRBV18 to TRBJ2-7; TRBD1 matches at 7 bases. The CDR3 consists of 15 residues. The V gene end was trimmed by 2 bases and the J gene end by 5 bases; junction bases not matched to a gene: 9. The germline CDR1 and CDR2 sequences are KGHSH and LQKENI.

J is TRBJ1-1 and V is TRBV18; unclear D gene. In germline, CDR1 is KGHSH, CDR2 LQKENI. The CDR3 sequence is 14 residues long. Between the trimmed V and J ends, which lost 6 bases and 1 base, there was a span of 12 bases. CDR3 sequence: CASSPSVGNTEAFF. CDR3 bases: TGTGCCAGCTCCCCCTCCGTCGGGAACACTGAAGCTTTCTTT.

This clonotype is medium-sized within its sample. The genes are TRBV6-2 or TRBV6-3 and TRBJ1-3; 7 bases agree with TRBD1. In germline, CDR1 is MNHEY, CDR2 SVGEGT. The V and J ends lost 6 bases and 2 bases, in that order; junction bases with no gene match: 10. CDR3 length: 16 residues. The CDR3 coding sequence is TGTGCCAGCAGCCATAGAAGGGGGCGACCTGGAAACACCATATATTTT. It translates to CASSHRRGRPGNTIYF.

The rearrangement joins TRBV12-3 or TRBV12-4 to TRBJ1-6; D perhaps matches TRBD1 (5 bases). This CDR3 contains 13 residues. V was trimmed by 6 bases and J by 9 bases, leaving 12 bases between them. In DNA form, the CDR3 reads TGTGCCAGCAGCCTCCGGGACCTTTCACCCCTCCACTTT. Translation gives CASSLRDLSPLHF.

This clonotype was seen once. The chain employs TRBV11-3 and TRBJ2-2; no reliable D call. This CDR3 spans 14 amino acids. V lost 0 bases, J lost 9 bases, and 11 bases lay in between. Germline V lookup: CDR1 SGHNT, CDR2 YENEEA. DNA of the CDR3: TGTGCCAGCAGCTTAGATCCTAACATCTGGGAGCTGTTTTTT. It encodes CASSLDPNIWELFF.

This clonotype was detected ten times or more. It may be a read error: a sequence one base away is much more abundant. The J gene is TRBJ1-2, the V gene TRBV5-1, with a tentative D call TRBD1 (5 bases). The CDR3 runs to 15 residues. Germline assignment: CDR1 SGHRS and CDR2 YFSETQ. CDR3 sequence (DNA): TGCGCCAGCAGCTTGGGCACAGGCCGGGGGGATGGCTACATCTTC. Amino acids: CASSLGTGRGDGYIF.

With respect to this clonotype: Relative to the germline gene, one junction end is altered; a read error may explain this. The chain carries TRBV11-2 and TRBJ2-2; D assignment may be TRBD1 or TRBD2 (5 bases each). The CDR3 length is 15 residues. Germline CDR1 SGHAT, CDR2 FQNNGV. The CDR3 DNA is TGTGCCAGCAGGGCTCCGACAGCCAACACCGGGGAGCTGCTTTTT. Protein: CASRAPTANTGELLF.